A selection of T cell receptor beta chains follows, all from one sample in a study of identical twins. In TCRdb, the 5' RACE reads were re-called with MiXCR into one record per CDR3 protein. In the table there are about 530,000 distinct CDR3 sequences, about 15% of which are singletons. The sample was also reused in another study, on yellow fever vaccine responses in identical twins.

The sequenced sample was CD4+ T cells sorted from blood. The receptors shown here come from a woman aged 18-30 years in good health. CDR3s include the opening cysteine and the closing phenylalanine or tryptophan. The D gene is left open where the match is weak.

>TRBV5-1|TRBD2
CASSSGLRNNEQFF
>TRBV4-1|TRBD2
CASSHPLGLAGASSYNEQFF
>TRBV27|TRBD2
CASSLRGTSGRDEQFF
>TRBV20-1|.
CSARDNRPGELFF
>TRBV6-4|.
CASPEGLQPQHF
>TRBV6-1|.
CASSELGEQFF
>TRBV24-1|.
CASGGSYNEQFF
>TRBV20-1|TRBD1
CSASVQGGLNTEAFF
>TRBV19|TRBD1
CASSRDRLATFF
>TRBV18|TRBD2
CASSPKFSGGSTYNEQFF
>TRBV29-1|.
CSVMRVWGYTF
>TRBV5-4|TRBD2
CASSLVSSGGSYNEQFF
>TRBV5-6|TRBD1
CASSLGQGSKPQHF
>TRBV5-1|TRBD1
CASSSQGGQGYGYTF
>TRBV27|TRBD2
CASGSLSTSGARKTQYF
>TRBV6-1|TRBD1
CASTLTGVANEAFF
>TRBV12-3/TRBV12-4|.
CASSPVDILFSGNTIYF
>TRBV5-1|TRBD1
CASSVTGPETQYF
>TRBV20-1|TRBD1
CSAPKQGATGELFF
>TRBV2|TRBD2
CASSTEGLAGGRNEQYF
>TRBV10-3|.
CAISEYQAANTGELFF
>TRBV7-8|.
CASSVTRLGVEQFF
>TRBV20-1|TRBD2
CSARDKPSGVIYAETQYF
>TRBV4-2|TRBD2
CASSQVLAGGPGQETQYF
>TRBV12-3/TRBV12-4|.
CASSPTGLGTGELFF
>TRBV3-1|.
CASSPPDTDTQYF
>TRBV7-2|.
CASSSWTGPYEQYF
>TRBV10-3|TRBD2
CAISVGGLAFLNEQFF
>TRBV5-1|TRBD2
CASSPLSGGDNEQFF
>TRBV20-1|TRBD2
CSAGTTYNEQFF
>TRBV10-3|TRBD1
CASNSGTGSGYTF
>TRBV12-3/TRBV12-4|TRBD2
CASSLGLAGGHLSTDTQYF
>TRBV29-1|TRBD1
CSVEDRGKVDEQFF
>TRBV12-3/TRBV12-4|TRBD2
CASKTGLRHTDTQYF
>TRBV20-1|.
CSAWKTNEQFF
>TRBV10-2|TRBD2
CASISTSSERGEQFF
>TRBV10-3|.
CAISDGGGTEAFF
>TRBV6-1|TRBD1
CASRNRDRGSYEQYF
>TRBV11-2|.
CASSLVTKYNEQFF
>TRBV29-1|TRBD1
CSALDRGRPITDTQYF
>TRBV10-3|TRBD1
CAIRGGQGAPSSYNEQFF
>TRBV2|TRBD1
CASSGRTGMETQYF
>TRBV20-1|TRBD1
CSAGDREYYNEQFF
>TRBV7-6|.
CASSLGPFLTDTQYF
>TRBV5-5|.
CASSLVVTGMMMFF
>TRBV6-2/TRBV6-3|TRBD1
CASSLGRGLRYEQYF
>TRBV20-1|TRBD1
CSARTVAGTGVSYNEQFF
>TRBV28|.
CASSLVGANVLTF
>TRBV2|.
CASSEVAAPYITGELFF
>TRBV14|TRBD1
CASSSGLDRVAGELFF